The 22 T cell receptor beta chains reported below all come from one sample, sequenced in a study of cytomegalovirus exposure and HLA in healthy donors. Only in-frame clones appear in the TCRdb table, and some are missing; sequencing was by immunoSEQ multiplex PCR. The sample consists of about 64,000 clones, roughly 94% of them appearing once. The sample was PBMCs. The receptor set was obtained from a woman in her late teens or twenties in good health and CMV-seropositive.

The rearrangement links TRBV28 to TRBJ2-4, with 9 bases that match TRBD1. V gave up 5 bases and J gave up 7 bases; unmatched junction bases: 9. The CDR3 totals 15 residues. Germline CDR1 and CDR2: MDHEN and SYDVKM. This CDR3 is CASSTGGTGGNIQYF. CDR3 sequence (DNA): TGTGCCAGCAGTACAGGGGGCACAGGGGGTAACATTCAGTACTTC. The variable domain in full, with the rest retrieved from reference TRBV28 and TRBJ2-4, is DVKVTQSSRYLVKRTGEKVFLECVQDMDHENMFWYRQDPGLGLRLIYFSYDVKMKEKGDIPEGYSVSREKKERFSLILESASTNQTSMYLCASSTGGTGGNIQYFGAGTRLSVL.

This chain uses TRBV7-6 with TRBJ2-4, with D maybe TRBD2 (5 bases). Deletions cut 4 bases from V and 7 bases from J, with 20 bases between. There are 16 residues in the CDR3. The V gene's germline CDR1 is SGHVS and CDR2 FNYEAQ. Written as DNA, the CDR3 is TGTGCCAGCAGCTATTGTCACGCGGGTATTTCCAACATTCAGTACTTC. This sequence encodes CASSYCHAGISNIQYF.

Regarding this clone: At the DNA level, this CDR3 is encoded by other sequences in the same sample as well. The DNA for the CDR3 is TGTGCCAGCAGCTTCAGCCAAGAGACCCAGTACTTC. The encoded protein is CASSFSQETQYF. This chain uses TRBV7-9 with TRBJ2-5; D gene uncertain. CDR3 size: 12 residues. Germline values: CDR1 SEHNR, CDR2 FQNEAQ (reference sequence). With 3 bases removed from V and 1 base from J, the gap between germline ends came to 3 bases.

The chain joins TRBV7-3 to TRBJ2-5, with 11 bases that match TRBD2. V was pared by 2 bases and J by 7 bases, with 9 bases of the junction left unmatched. The germline CDR1 and CDR2 sequences are SGHTA and FQGTGA. The CDR3 sequence is 16 residues long. The CDR3 sequence is CASSLSPSGGIGTQYF. CDR3 in DNA: TGTGCCAGCAGCTTATCGCCTAGCGGGGGGATCGGGACCCAGTACTTC. Full variable domain (rest looked up from reference TRBV7-3 and TRBJ2-5): GAGVSQTPSNKVTEKGKYVELRCDPISGHTALYWYRQSLGQGPEFLIYFQGTGAADDSGLPNDRFFAVRPEGSVSTLKIQRTERGDSAVYLCASSLSPSGGIGTQYFGPGTRLLVL.

The chain joins TRBV27 to TRBJ1-3; D is perhaps TRBD1 (6 bases). The CDR3 length is 18 residues. Trimming removed 1 base from V and 0 bases from J, with 16 bases in between. CDR1 and CDR2 from the germline V gene are MNHEY and SMNVEV (reference sequence). In nucleotides, the CDR3 is TGTGCCAGCAGTTTATATTGGCAGGGGACCTCCTCTGGAAACACCATATATTTT. Residues: CASSLYWQGTSSGNTIYF.

The V gene is TRBV29-1, the J gene TRBJ2-3, with 8 bases identical to TRBD2. J lost 2 bases, V lost 5 bases, and 12 bases had no gene match. Germline loops: CDR1 SQVTM, CDR2 ANQGSEA. CDR3 length equals 16 residues. The CDR3 loop reads CSVSHRAGDYTDTQYF. CDR3 coding DNA: TGCAGCGTTTCCCACCGAGCGGGAGATTACACAGATACGCAGTATTTT.

The sample holds one count of this clone. This chain connects TRBV10-1 to TRBJ2-2; 7 bases match TRBD2. CDR3 length equals 14 residues. The V gene's germline CDR1 is WNHNN and CDR2 SYGVQD (reference sequence). With 3 bases clipped from V and 7 bases from J, the junction kept 5 bases outside the gene matches. The DNA of the CDR3 is TGCGCCAGCAGTGACTCGCCGGGGGGCGGGGAGCTGTTTTTT. The encoded protein is CASSDSPGGGELFF.

This rearrangement joins TRBV28 to TRBJ2-2; D is unclear. V was clipped by 3 bases and J by 5 bases, with 7 bases between them. Per germline, CDR1 MDHEN and CDR2 SYDVKM. This CDR3 region has 13 residues. In DNA form, the CDR3 reads TGTGCCAGCAGTTTCCGTTTAACCGGGGAGCTGTTTTTT. This translates into CASSFRLTGELFF.

The chain employs TRBV6-1 and TRBJ2-7, with D possibly TRBD2 on 7 matching bases. Germline CDR1 reads MNHNS; CDR2 reads SASEGT. CDR3 length: 17 residues. V gave up 2 bases and J gave up 0 bases, with 17 bases separating them. CDR3 in DNA: TGTGCCAGCAGTGAAAGGTGGGGGGGCTCTAGCTCCTACGAGCAGTACTTC. Its protein is CASSERWGGSSSYEQYF.

The V call is TRBV19, the J call TRBJ2-3; TRBD2 matches at 12 bases. The CDR3 is 18 residues long. V shed 10 bases, J shed 0 bases, and the junction held 14 bases outside the gene matches. Germline V gene sequence: CDR1 LNHDA, CDR2 SQIVND (reference sequence). The CDR3 region has the DNA TGTGCCACCGCGACCAGGACTAGCGGGGCCGCTAGCACAGATACGCAGTATTTT. Its protein product is CATATRTSGAASTDTQYF.

The chain couples TRBV21-1 to TRBJ2-7; the table's TRBD2 call for D was not verified on the DNA. TRBV21-1 is a known pseudogene. This CDR3 region has 13 residues. The CDR3 region has the DNA TGTGCCAGCAGCAAAGTAGAGGACTACGAGCAGTACTTC. Protein sequence: CASSKVEDYEQYF.

This clone occurred a few times. The chain uses TRBV27 and TRBJ1-5; the D is unclear. Germline V gene lookup returns CDR1 MNHEY and CDR2 SMNVEV (reference sequence). Trimming pared 3 bases from V and 5 bases from J, leaving 11 bases between. This CDR3 has 14 residues. This CDR3 reads CASSFLGGYQPQHF. The CDR3 DNA is TGTGCCAGCAGTTTCCTCGGAGGATATCAGCCCCAGCATTTT.

V is TRBV7-3 and J is TRBJ2-1; 9 nucleotides match TRBD2. This CDR3 is built from 16 residues. The V gene end was trimmed by 5 bases and the J gene end by 4 bases; junction bases not matched to a gene: 9. From germline, CDR1 is SGHTA and CDR2 FQGTGA. The CDR3 region has the DNA TGTGCCAGCAGCCCTATAGCGGGAGTTGCTTACAATGAGCAGTTCTTC. As protein: CASSPIAGVAYNEQFF.

On this clone itself: This sample includes further DNA sequences coding for the same CDR3. The chain joins TRBV4-2 to TRBJ2-7; possibly TRBD2 for D (5 bases). Germline V gives CDR1 LGHNA, CDR2 YNFKEQ. The CDR3 spans 17 residues. The V end lost 2 bases, the J end lost 1 base, and 18 bases lay between the germline ends. CDR3 DNA: TGTGCCAGCAGCCAAACCGGGGAACTAGTGGGTTCCTACGAGCAGTACTTC. It codes for CASSQTGELVGSYEQYF.

The chain recombines TRBV18 with TRBJ2-7; 11 nucleotides agree with TRBD2. The CDR3 spans 14 residues. V was clipped by 5 bases and J by 2 bases; unmatched bases: 2. The V gene's germline CDR1 is KGHSH and CDR2 LQKENI. DNA of the CDR3: TGTGCCAGCTCAAATAGCGGGAGGGCCTACGAGCAGTACTTC. Its protein is CASSNSGRAYEQYF.

The V call is TRBV28, the J call TRBJ2-1; 9 positions match TRBD2. Germline loops: CDR1 MDHEN, CDR2 SYDVKM. The length of the CDR3 is 19 residues. The J segment lost 0 bases and the V segment lost 10 bases, leaving 19 bases of the junction unmatched. CDR3 amino acids: CATKRRLAGLSSSYNEQFF. The CDR3 nucleotides are TGTGCCACCAAACGAAGGCTAGCGGGACTTAGTAGCTCCTACAATGAGCAGTTCTTC. The full variable domain, its missing parts supplied by reference TRBV28 and TRBJ2-1, is DVKVTQSSRYLVKRTGEKVFLECVQDMDHENMFWYRQDPGLGLRLIYFSYDVKMKEKGDIPEGYSVSREKKERFSLILESASTNQTSMYLCATKRRLAGLSSSYNEQFFGPGTRLTVL.

The chain joins TRBV19 to TRBJ2-7, with 8 positions matching TRBD1. The CDR3 spans 15 residues. Germline-derived CDR1 and CDR2 are LNHDA and SQIVND (reference sequence). Trimming took 3 bases from V and 5 from J; bases not matched to a gene: 9. The CDR3 here is CASSISDREVDEQYF. Here the CDR3 DNA reads TGTGCCAGTAGTATTTCGGACAGGGAGGTGGACGAGCAGTACTTC.

This rearrangement joins TRBV28 to TRBJ1-1, with D unresolved. The V end lost 2 bases, the J end lost 1 base, and 5 bases lay between the germline ends. Per the germline V gene, CDR1 is MDHEN and CDR2 is SYDVKM. The CDR3 contains 13 residues. The CDR3 nucleotides are TGTGCCAGCAGTTTACCTACGAACACTGAAGCTTTCTTT. This translates into CASSLPTNTEAFF.

A few counts support this clone. The chain recombines TRBV5-8 with TRBJ2-7; D remains ambiguous. Trimming took off 4 bases at V and 5 bases at J, with 13 bases between the two ends. The CDR3 is 13 amino acids. Per the germline V gene, CDR1 is SGHTS and CDR2 is YDEGEE. The CDR3, as DNA: TGTGCCAGCAGCCCAGGCCCCGACAACGAGCAGTACTTC. This sequence encodes CASSPGPDNEQYF.

This chain links TRBV9 with TRBJ1-1, with no clear D. V shed 3 bases and J shed 0 bases, with 9 bases lying between them. From germline, CDR1 is SGDLS and CDR2 YYNGEE. The CDR3 loop spans 14 amino acids. CDR3 DNA sequence: TGTGCCAGCAGCGGAACAGCTCTGAACACTGAAGCTTTCTTT. Amino acids: CASSGTALNTEAFF.

The rearrangement uses TRBV27 and TRBJ1-6; 9 bases are shared with TRBD1. Trimming cost V 1 base and J 6 bases; bases outside gene matches: 4. The CDR3 totals 16 residues. CDR1 and CDR2 (germline): MNHEY, SMNVEV (reference sequence). CDR3 nucleotide sequence: TGTGCCAGCAGTTTATTTGGACAGGGGTTTAATTCACCCCTCCACTTT. Its translation: CASSLFGQGFNSPLHF.

The chain employs TRBV5-1 and TRBJ2-1; 10 positions agree with TRBD2. CDR3 length equals 15 residues. V shed 3 bases and J 8 bases; nucleotides not matched to a gene: 8. Germline V gene lookup returns CDR1 SGHRS and CDR2 YFSETQ. DNA for the CDR3: TGCGCCAGCAGCTCGACTAGCGGGTGGAGGGATGAGCAGTTCTTC. Its protein is CASSSTSGWRDEQFF.